This T cell receptor (beta chain) was sequenced for a study of T cells in tumors after PD-1 blockade. In the study overall: Either cemiplimab 350 mg every 2 weeks or pembrolizumab 200 mg every 3 weeks was given. A subset received ongoing vismodegib 150 mg daily alongside anti-PD-1 therapy.

Turning to this clone: Its target is not known.

Looked up from germline, CDR1 is LGHNA and CDR2 is YSLEER. The CDR3 is 15 residues long. Trimming removed 1 base from V and 1 base from J; junction bases left unmatched: 2. Repertoires were generated with immunoSEQ multiplex PCR, while TCRdb's copy carries only in-frame clones and drops some. The sample records roughly 15,000 clones, more than 65% being singletons. Study outcomes and limitations: Peripheral recruitment is suggested, as some novel exhausted tumor clones were in pre-treatment blood.

The sample here was PBMCs, taken after anti-PD-1 treatment. This chain connects TRBV4-3 to TRBJ1-1, with 8 positions matching TRBD1. This TCR derives from a human donor with basal cell carcinoma. The DNA for the CDR3 is TGCGCCAGCAGCCAAGTTGGGACAGGGAACACTGAAGCTTTCTTT. Protein sequence: CASSQVGTGNTEAFF.